One and the same sample provided the 8 T cell receptor beta chains below, sequenced in a study of blood T cell repertoires in COVID-19. Profiled with immunoSEQ multiplex PCR; TCRdb holds only in-frame clones, not every one. The sample carries about 250,000 clones, around 90% recorded once. The sequenced sample was PBMCs or T cells enriched from blood (not recorded which). The receptors here all came from a young woman with acute COVID-19.

The chain recombines TRBV6-5 with TRBJ1-1; 9 bases align to TRBD1. The CDR3 consists of 14 residues. The V gene's germline CDR1 is MNHEY and CDR2 SVGAGI. The V and J ends lost 6 bases and 5 bases, in that order; junction bases with no gene match: 7. The CDR3 spells CASRPGQGRTEAFF. CDR3 nucleotide sequence: TGTGCCAGCAGACCAGGACAGGGGAGGACTGAAGCTTTCTTT.

This clone was detected only once. The chain combines TRBV29-1 with TRBJ2-2; 11 nucleotides agree with TRBD1. The CDR3 sequence is 15 residues long. From germline, CDR1 is SQVTM and CDR2 ANQGSEA. With V trimmed by 7 bases and J by 2 bases, 6 bases remained unmatched. The CDR3 DNA reads TGCAGCGCTCTAGGGACAGGGGGTAACACCGGGGAGCTGTTTTTT. It specifies CSALGTGGNTGELFF.

The rearrangement joins TRBV9 to TRBJ2-1; a possible D gene is TRBD2 (5 bases). V lost 0 bases, J lost 5 bases, and 9 bases lay in between. This CDR3 has 14 residues. Germline V lookup: CDR1 SGDLS, CDR2 YYNGEE. CDR3 sequence: CASSVAWENNEQFF. The CDR3 nucleotides are TGTGCCAGCAGCGTAGCATGGGAGAACAATGAGCAGTTCTTC.

The chain links TRBV19 to TRBJ2-3; D is perhaps TRBD1 (6 bases). CDR3 length: 17 residues. V was shortened by 6 bases and J by 3 bases, with 22 bases between the two germline ends. Germline V gene lookup returns CDR1 LNHDA and CDR2 SQIVND (reference sequence). The DNA for the CDR3 is TGTGCCAGTAGATCCCTCCGGGACACATATGGGACAGATACGCAGTATTTT. This sequence encodes CASRSLRDTYGTDTQYF.

The chain joins TRBV5-6 to TRBJ2-7, with 8 bases identical to TRBD1. Germline CDR1 and CDR2: SGHDT and YYEEEE. The V gene end was trimmed by 4 bases and the J gene end by 0 bases; junction bases not matched to a gene: 6. This CDR3 spans 15 amino acids. CDR3 in DNA: TGTGCCAGCAGCCGGGACAGGATAAACTCCTACGAGCAGTACTTC. This gives the protein CASSRDRINSYEQYF.

The chain uses TRBV2 and TRBJ1-1; D possibly corresponds to TRBD1 (6 bases). Trimming stripped 9 bases from V and 0 bases from J, with 14 bases between. CDR3 size: 14 residues. The germline gives CDR1 SNHLY, CDR2 FYNNEI. CDR3 DNA: TGTGCCAGAGAGACAGGTGATATGAACACTGAAGCTTTCTTT. Translated, it gives CARETGDMNTEAFF. Filled out from reference TRBV2 and TRBJ1-1, the complete variable domain reads EPEVTQTPSHQVTQMGQEVILRCVPISNHLYFYWYRQILGQKVEFLVSFYNNEISEKSEIFDDQFSVERPDGSNFTLKIRSTKLEDSAMYFCARETGDMNTEAFFGQGTRLTVV.

The chain employs TRBV12-5 and TRBJ1-5; no reliable D call. The germline V and J ends were trimmed by 6 bases and 11 bases, with 17 bases remaining between them. The CDR3 has 13 residues. Germline-derived CDR1 and CDR2 are LGHNT and FRNRAP. CDR3 bases: TGTGCTAGTGGGGAAGTCGGGTCGGGTTCCCAGCATTTT. Protein sequence: CASGEVGSGSQHF.

The V call is TRBV11-2, the J call TRBJ1-1; 7 bases line up with TRBD1. V trimming: 3 bases; J trimming: 4 bases; junction bases outside the gene matches: 5. This CDR3 spans 14 amino acids. Germline lookup yields CDR1 SGHAT and CDR2 FQNNGV. CDR3 residues: CASSFGSGGTEAFF. The DNA for the CDR3 is TGTGCCAGCAGCTTTGGGTCAGGGGGCACTGAAGCTTTCTTT.